Below are 8 T cell receptor beta chains sequenced from a single sample in a study of T-cell reconstitution after alpha-beta-depleted transplantation in children (dated by TCRdb to 2016 to 2017). Preparation of the library involved PCR. The sequencer listed for this sample is Illumina HiSeq 2500. TCR library preparation used molecular barcoding, with unique molecular identifiers applied to normalize quantification of the TCRbeta repertoire. TCRdb reran the public reads through fastp at Q25 and MiXCR, keeping productive beta chains. Each entry merges the rows of one CDR3 protein and shows their most common DNA and genes. This sample comprises about 610,000 distinct CDR3 sequences, 8% to 11% of them detected only once. The ten largest make up about 4% of the sample. The sample was PBMCs from the stem cell graft donor, taken from the stem cell graft. Receptors were obtained from a human donor who donated a stem cell graft to a child with acute myeloid leukemia.

The chain couples TRBV7-3 to TRBJ2-4; 12 nucleotides match TRBD1. The CDR3 contains 17 residues. Germline loops: CDR1 SGHTA, CDR2 FQGTGA. V lost 5 bases and J lost 7; bases outside the gene matches: 12. The CDR3: CASSLAGTGGRSNIQYF. The CDR3 DNA follows: TGTGCCAGCAGCCTGGCCGGGACAGGGGGCCGTTCGAACATTCAGTACTTC.

The V call is TRBV7-2, the J call TRBJ1-5; TRBD1 is a possible D gene (5 bases). Trimming stripped 1 base from V and 0 bases from J, with 10 bases between. Germline lookup yields CDR1 SGHTA and CDR2 FQGNSA. The CDR3 is made up of 16 amino acids. The DNA for the CDR3 is TGTGCCAGCAGCTTAGGGGGGGAGAATAGCAATCAGCCCCAGCATTTT. It translates to CASSLGGENSNQPQHF.

This clonotype occurred many times. This rearrangement joins TRBV28 to TRBJ2-5; D ambiguous. The germline V gene has CDR1 MDHEN and CDR2 SYDVKM. The CDR3 length is 14 residues. V was clipped by 3 bases and J by 1 base, with 9 bases between them. The CDR3 here is CASSFRALQETQYF. The DNA of the CDR3 is TGTGCCAGCAGTTTCCGGGCTCTCCAAGAGACCCAGTACTTC.

The chain carries TRBV4-3 and TRBJ2-1, with D possibly being TRBD1 (5 bases). Germline V CDR1 and CDR2: LGHNA, YSLEER. The CDR3 contains 15 residues. Trimming took 4 bases from V and 4 from J, leaving 14 bases between them. Written as DNA, the CDR3 is TGCGCCAGCAGCCGATCCGGCACAGGTTACAATGAGCAGTTCTTC. Translated: CASSRSGTGYNEQFF.

This clonotype was seen at least ten times. This chain joins TRBV28 and TRBJ2-7, with D perhaps TRBD1 (5 bases). The CDR3 loop spans 10 amino acids. Germline values: CDR1 MDHEN, CDR2 SYDVKM. V was shortened by 7 bases and J by 6 bases, with 7 bases between the two germline ends. CDR3 in amino acids: CASMGLEQYF. The CDR3 DNA reads as TGTGCCAGCATGGGGCTCGAGCAGTACTTC.

In its sample, this clonotype was seen a few times. The rearrangement links TRBV29-1 to TRBJ2-3, with D perhaps matching TRBD2 (6 bases). Looked up from germline, CDR1 is SQVTM and CDR2 is ANQGSEA. This CDR3 is 13 amino acids long. Trimming removed 3 bases from V and 2 bases from J, with 9 bases in between. CDR3 in DNA: TGCAGCGTTGACGAGCGGGTCACAGATACGCAGTATTTT. Protein product: CSVDERVTDTQYF.

The chain joins TRBV20-1 to TRBJ1-5; 10 nucleotides agree with TRBD1. J was trimmed by 4 bases and V by 1 base; bases with no gene match: 10. CDR3 length: 17 residues. CDR1 is DFQATT, CDR2 SNEGSKA, per germline (reference sequence). In DNA form, the CDR3 reads TGCAGTGCTAGAGTAGGATGGGGACAGGGGACGAATCAGCCCCAGCATTTT. It codes for CSARVGWGQGTNQPQHF.

This clonotype was counted a few times. The chain couples TRBV7-2 to TRBJ2-1, with 8 bases lining up with TRBD2. Losses at the gene ends were 2 bases for V and 0 bases for J; bases not matched to a gene: 12. The CDR3 length is 19 residues. Germline CDR1 SGHTA, CDR2 FQGNSA. In nucleotides, the CDR3 is TGTGCCAGCAGCTTAACGGGGGGGTTAGGGACTAGCTCCTACAATGAGCAGTTCTTC. Translation gives CASSLTGGLGTSSYNEQFF. The variable domain in full, with the rest retrieved from reference TRBV7-2 and TRBJ2-1, is GAGVSQSPSNKVTEKGKDVELRCDPISGHTALYWYRQSLGQGLEFLIYFQGNSAPDKSGLPSDRFSAERTGGSVSTLTIQRTQQEDSAVYLCASSLTGGLGTSSYNEQFFGPGTRLTVL.